This T cell receptor beta chain was sequenced in a study of siplizumab effects on memory and regulatory T cells (dated by TCRdb to between 2018 and 2021). In the study overall: The study examined how the anti-CD2 antibody siplizumab affects alloreactive T-cell subsets in allogeneic mixed lymphocyte reactions built from human PBMCs.

As a fraction of the sample, this clone is medium-sized (0.01 to 0.1%). Its antigen specificity is not known. Qualities for individual bases were not recorded, and no much larger clone is one base off. The library came from the immunoSEQ multiplex PCR assay. The deep sequencing platform assayed about 10^5 TCR templates per sample. Genomic DNA extracted from sorted T cells was used for TCRbeta CDR3 sequencing. On the authors' methods: The R programming language was used for the clonal analysis of the TCRbeta CDR3 data. Alloreactive CD4+ and CD8+ clones were defined by comparing unstimulated samples with post-reaction CFSE-low samples. Alloreactive CD4+ clones were assigned to regulatory or non-regulatory origin by matching sequences to sorted unstimulated Treg and non-Treg repertoires. TCRdb took this table from immuneACCESS and kept in-frame rearrangements with V and J called. Such tables lack part of the clones; where checked against another copy, unresolved V genes explain under half of the gap, and the rest is unexplained. That table gives V, J and clone size, and the DNA gave D and trimming. Counted in this sample were 60,000 to 70,000 clones; around 90% of them appeared once. Roughly 1.7% of the sample lies in the top ten.

Sorted unstimulated T cells and proliferating T cells recovered from mixed lymphocyte reactions underwent TCRbeta CDR3 sequencing. Fresh whole blood from fewer than 12 HLA-typed healthy donors was used to isolate PBMCs. Unstimulated CD4+ regulatory T cells were FACS-sorted to map the origin of alloreactive clones. On the study overall, not on this receptor specifically: Unstimulated naive T cells appeared to be more diverse than memory T cells, and naive cells seemed to make a substantial contribution to the alloresponse. Siplizumab significantly reduced the cumulative frequency of alloreactive sequences traceable to unstimulated CD4+ memory T cells. Whether proliferating Tregs from siplizumab cultures actually had suppressive function was not functionally confirmed. Among mappable alloreactive CD4+ clones, an average Treg-derived fraction of 68.8% was observed with siplizumab, compared with approximately 25% in control reactions. For roughly 75-96% of proliferating CD4+ or CD8+ clones, no naive or memory phenotype could be assigned. Because sequences below about 10^-5 frequency were poorly captured, only a minor fraction of alloreactive clones could be mapped to unstimulated subsets.

Trimming at the junction amounts to 1 base on V and 2 bases on J, and the germline ends lie 9 bases apart. Per the germline V gene, SGHAT is the CDR1 and FQNNGV is the CDR2. The CDR3 starts with the cysteine, ends with the phenylalanine, and has 15 residues. Only the CDR3 part of the read is kept: 45 bases, read in frame from the first base. The clonotype was recovered from a human donor in good health. The V gene is TRBV11-2 and the J gene is TRBJ2-1; possibly the D gene is TRBD2, per 6 matching bases. The specimen sequenced was Tregs sorted from blood. The DNA sequence is as follows: TGTGCCAGCAGCTTAGTGGAGGGCCCCTACAATGAGCAGTTCTTC. This yields the protein CASSLVEGPYNEQFF.